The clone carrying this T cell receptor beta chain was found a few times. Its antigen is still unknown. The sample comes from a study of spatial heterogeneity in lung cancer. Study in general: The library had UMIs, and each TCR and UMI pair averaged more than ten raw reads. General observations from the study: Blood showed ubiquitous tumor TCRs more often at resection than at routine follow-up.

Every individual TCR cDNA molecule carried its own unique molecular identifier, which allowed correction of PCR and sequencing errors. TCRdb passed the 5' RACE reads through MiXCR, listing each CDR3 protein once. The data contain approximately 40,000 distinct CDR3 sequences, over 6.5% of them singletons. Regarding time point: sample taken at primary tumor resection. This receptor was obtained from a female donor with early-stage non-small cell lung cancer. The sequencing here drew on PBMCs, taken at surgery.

The CDR3 reads CASSFDTGQEGDTQYF. Here the CDR3 DNA reads TGTGCCAGCAGCTTTGATACGGGACAGGAGGGGGATACGCAGTATTTT. J is TRBJ2-3 and V is TRBV7-9, with TRBD1 identical over 8 bases. Germline trimming cut 3 bases from V and 6 bases from J; bases unmatched to any gene: 11. This CDR3 region has 16 residues. Germline assignment: CDR1 SEHNR and CDR2 FQNEAQ (reference sequence).